The 20 T cell receptor beta chains below were found in one sample sequenced in a study of cytomegalovirus exposure and HLA in healthy donors. Amplification used 60 Vbeta primers and 13 Jbeta primers. Sequencing used immunoSEQ multiplex PCR; TCRdb keeps in-frame clones, though not all of them. The table has about 200,000 clones, around 85% seen once. The sequencing sample was made of PBMCs. These receptors were collected from a woman between 50 and 59 years old in good health and CMV-seronegative.

The chain is built from TRBV29-1 and TRBJ2-7; TRBD1 agrees at 7 bases. V dropped 4 bases and J dropped 1; count of bases not matched to a gene: 4. Per the germline V gene, CDR1 is SQVTM and CDR2 is ANQGSEA. CDR3 length: 13 amino acids. The CDR3 DNA reads as TGCAGCGTTGCCTACAGGGGTTCCTACGAGCAGTACTTC. It codes for CSVAYRGSYEQYF.

This chain connects TRBV15 to TRBJ2-5; the match to TRBD1 covers 8 bases. The CDR3 has 15 residues. Trimming cost V 2 bases and J 7 bases; bases outside gene matches: 9. Germline CDR1 and CDR2: LNHNV and YYDKDF (reference sequence). The CDR3: CATSRTGQAAATQYF. CDR3 DNA sequence: TGTGCCACCAGCAGAACGGGACAGGCAGCAGCGACCCAGTACTTC.

The chain joins TRBV15 to TRBJ2-1, with TRBD2 matching 10 bases. The CDR3 has 16 residues. V lost 3 bases and J lost 6; bases outside the gene matches: 8. Germline V lookup: CDR1 LNHNV, CDR2 YYDKDF (reference sequence). CDR3 nucleotide sequence: TGTGCCACCAGCAGTTCCGGGACTAGCGTGGGCAATGAGCAGTTCTTC. Translated, it gives CATSSSGTSVGNEQFF.

This clone was picked up one time. V gene TRBV28 combines with J gene TRBJ2-7; TRBD2 agrees at 12 bases. The CDR3 runs 15 residues. J gave up 3 bases and V 5 bases, and 5 bases lay outside the gene matches. CDR1 and CDR2 (germline): MDHEN, SYDVKM. The CDR3 spells CASSPLAGGFYEQYF. CDR3 nucleotides: TGTGCCAGCAGTCCCCTAGCGGGAGGGTTCTACGAGCAGTACTTC.

This chain connects TRBV27 to TRBJ1-4; 9 nucleotides agree with TRBD1. There are 19 residues in the CDR3. V gave up 2 bases and J gave up 0 bases; unmatched junction bases: 10. Germline V gene sequence: CDR1 MNHEY, CDR2 SMNVEV (reference sequence). CDR3 in DNA: TGTGCCAGCAGTTTAAAGTGGCGACAGGGGGACGCAACTAATGAAAAACTGTTTTTT. As protein: CASSLKWRQGDATNEKLFF.

The V and J genes are TRBV27 and TRBJ2-7; 10 bases map to TRBD1. V trimming: 7 bases; J trimming: 3 bases; junction bases outside the gene matches: 12. The CDR3 is 16 amino acids. CDR1 is MNHEY and CDR2 is SMNVEV in the germline V gene (reference sequence). The CDR3 DNA reads TGTGCCAGCACCCCATTGGACAGGGGGAACTTCTACGAGCAGTACTTC. It encodes CASTPLDRGNFYEQYF.

J is TRBJ2-3 and V is TRBV28; 10 bases are a match to TRBD2. The V and J ends lost 5 bases and 1 base, in that order; junction bases with no gene match: 6. Germline assignment: CDR1 MDHEN and CDR2 SYDVKM. This CDR3 has 16 residues. CDR3 sequence (DNA): TGTGCCAGCAGTCGGACTAGCGGTTTTGGCACAGATACGCAGTATTTT. It specifies CASSRTSGFGTDTQYF.

The CDR3 spells CAISEFVAPEQYF. The CDR3 nucleotides read TGTGCCATCAGTGAGTTTGTAGCCCCCGAGCAGTACTTC. The V and J genes are TRBV10-3 and TRBJ2-7; D call uncertain. Trimming cost V 1 base and J 6 bases, with 10 bases left between them. Germline CDR1 is ENHRY and CDR2 is SYGVKD. This CDR3 has 13 amino acids.

The rearrangement uses TRBV5-6 and TRBJ2-5, with D possibly matching TRBD1 (6 bases). Trimming pared 5 bases from V and 1 base from J, leaving 12 bases between. Germline values: CDR1 SGHDT, CDR2 YYEEEE. The CDR3 covers 14 residues. CDR3 loop: CASRGRGRQETQYF. CDR3 in DNA: TGTGCCAGCAGAGGCAGGGGACGCCAAGAGACCCAGTACTTC.

The genes are TRBV20-1 and TRBJ2-5; D remains unclear. This CDR3 spans 11 amino acids. With 1 base removed from V and 5 bases from J, the gap between germline ends came to 5 bases. CDR1 is DFQATT and CDR2 is SNEGSKA in the germline V gene (reference sequence). Here the CDR3 reads CSARVQETQYF. CDR3 DNA: TGCAGTGCTAGAGTTCAGGAGACCCAGTACTTC.

The rearrangement joins TRBV5-5 to TRBJ1-1; D gene uncertain. The V end lost 3 bases, the J end lost 4 bases, and 13 bases lay between the germline ends. The CDR3 is 14 amino acids. The germline CDR1 and CDR2 sequences are SGHKS and YYEKEE (reference sequence). CDR3 in amino acids: CASSYLSTLTEAFF. In DNA, the CDR3 is TGTGCCAGCAGCTACCTCTCGACACTCACTGAAGCTTTCTTT.

This chain uses TRBV5-4 with TRBJ2-1, with D tentatively TRBD1 (5 bases). The CDR3 has 13 residues. Trimming took 3 bases from V and 8 from J, leaving 12 bases between them. CDR1 and CDR2 from the germline V gene are SGHNT and YYREEE (reference sequence). CDR3 coding DNA: TGTGCCAGCAGCTACTTGACAGTGGATGAGCAGTTCTTC. Translated, it gives CASSYLTVDEQFF.

The J gene is TRBJ2-5, the V gene TRBV28; possible D gene TRBD2, 6 bases. The CDR3 covers 15 residues. The V end was cut by 7 bases, the J end by 4 bases, with 19 bases between. Germline assignment: CDR1 MDHEN and CDR2 SYDVKM. CDR3 coding DNA: TGTGCCAGCATATGGAGGCGGGGAGAGGGAGAGACCCAGTACTTC. Protein: CASIWRRGEGETQYF.

The chain joins TRBV2 to TRBJ2-3, with TRBD2 identical over 9 bases. After removal of 6 bases from V and 0 bases from J, the junction contained 4 bases not matched to a gene. Germline V gene sequence: CDR1 SNHLY, CDR2 FYNNEI. The CDR3 consists of 15 residues. DNA for the CDR3: TGTGCCAGCAGCTTAACTAGCGGGAGCACAGATACGCAGTATTTT. This encodes CASSLTSGSTDTQYF.

The chain joins TRBV29-1 to TRBJ2-5; possible D gene TRBD2, 6 bases. Looked up from germline, CDR1 is SQVTM and CDR2 is ANQGSEA. Trimming pared 3 bases from V and 6 bases from J, leaving 14 bases between. This CDR3 comprises 13 residues. CDR3 bases: TGCAGCGTTGATAAGGAGGGTTCCAAGACCCAGTACTTC. As protein: CSVDKEGSKTQYF. Combining the CDR3 with reference TRBV29-1 and TRBJ2-5 gives the whole variable domain SAVISQKPSRDICQRGTSLTIQCQVDSQVTMMFWYRQQPGQSLTLIATANQGSEATYESGFVIDKFPISRPNLTFSTLTVSNMSPEDSSIYLCSVDKEGSKTQYFGPGTRLLVL.

This chain uses TRBV5-1 with TRBJ2-5; 9 nucleotides align to TRBD2. Trimming removed 5 bases from V and 5 bases from J; junction bases left unmatched: 7. This CDR3 has 14 residues. Germline V gene sequence: CDR1 SGHRS, CDR2 YFSETQ. For the CDR3, the DNA is TGCGCCAGCAGGCAGCTAGCGGGAAAGGAGACCCAGTACTTC. Protein product: CASRQLAGKETQYF.

The chain carries TRBV25-1 and TRBJ2-5; 10 bases map to TRBD2. Per the germline V gene, CDR1 is MGHDK and CDR2 is SYGVNS. This CDR3 comprises 15 residues. The junction had 13 bases not matched to a gene; V was cut back by 8 bases and J by 7 bases. The CDR3 loop reads CASGVAGGFEGTQYF. CDR3 in DNA: TGTGCCAGCGGGGTAGCGGGAGGTTTTGAGGGGACCCAGTACTTC. The entire variable domain, with the rest obtained from reference TRBV25-1 and TRBJ2-5, is as follows: EADIYQTPRYLVIGTGKKITLECSQTMGHDKMYWYQQDPGMELHLIHYSYGVNSTEKGDLSSESTVSRIRTEHFPLTLESARPSHTSQYLCASGVAGGFEGTQYFGPGTRLLVL.

The CDR3 DNA reads as TGTGCCAGCAGGCCACAGGGGGACACCGGGGAGCTGTTTTTT. Its translation: CASRPQGDTGELFF. The chain links TRBV28 to TRBJ2-2; 8 nucleotides agree with TRBD1. The CDR3 loop spans 14 amino acids. Germline V lookup: CDR1 MDHEN, CDR2 SYDVKM. The J segment lost 3 bases and the V segment lost 6 bases, leaving 3 bases of the junction unmatched.

This clone was observed once. The chain is built from TRBV2 and TRBJ2-5; 10 nucleotides align to TRBD2. Germline V lookup: CDR1 SNHLY, CDR2 FYNNEI. The CDR3 has 15 residues. V shed 5 bases, J shed 5 bases, and the junction held 8 bases outside the gene matches. The CDR3 coding sequence is TGTGCCAGCAGTATAGCTAGCGGGAGACGGGAGACCCAGTACTTC. Its translation: CASSIASGRRETQYF.

The chain links TRBV6-1 to TRBJ2-7; 12 bases map to TRBD2. This CDR3 contains 16 residues. Germline assignment: CDR1 MNHNS and CDR2 SASEGT. J gave up 9 bases and V 4 bases, and 13 bases lay outside the gene matches. CDR3 residues: CASSAVPSGRVLAQYF. CDR3 sequence (DNA): TGTGCCAGCAGTGCCGTCCCTAGCGGGAGGGTTCTCGCGCAGTACTTC.